A single sample gave rise to the 15 T cell receptor beta chains below, sequenced in a study of T cells in tuberculosis. TCRdb keeps only in-frame clones here, not all; method: immunoSEQ multiplex PCR. The table lists under 40,000 clones, 93% of them singletons. Sequences were obtained from PBMCs. The receptors originated from a donor between 10 and 29 years old with latent tuberculosis or without tuberculosis infection.

This clone is a singleton in its sample. The chain links TRBV19 to TRBJ2-1; TRBD1 matches at 10 bases. The CDR3 is made up of 17 amino acids. V was clipped by 0 bases and J by 5 bases; unmatched bases: 7. Germline V gene lookup returns CDR1 LNHDA and CDR2 SQIVND (reference sequence). The CDR3 protein is CASSIEAPGQGNNEQFF. The CDR3 bases are TGTGCCAGTAGTATAGAGGCCCCGGGACAGGGGAACAATGAGCAGTTCTTC.

J is TRBJ1-2 and V is TRBV6-1; D is undetermined. Germline V gives CDR1 MNHNS, CDR2 SASEGT. Trimming pared 0 bases from V and 4 bases from J, leaving 9 bases between. The CDR3 consists of 14 residues. The CDR3 reads CASSEAGNFYGYTF. Here the CDR3 DNA reads TGTGCCAGCAGTGAAGCGGGCAATTTCTATGGCTACACCTTC.

This chain links TRBV9 with TRBJ1-2; a weak D match, TRBD1 (5 bases). Trimming shortened V by 3 bases and J by 4 bases, and 16 bases separated the two germline ends. The CDR3 runs to 15 residues. Germline V gene data show CDR1 as SGDLS and CDR2 as YYNGEE. The CDR3 DNA sequence: TGTGCCAGCAGCGGGAAGCCAGGGTTAAGCTATGGCTACACCTTC. Translation gives CASSGKPGLSYGYTF. Drawing the rest from reference TRBV9 and TRBJ1-2, the complete variable domain is DSGVTQTPKHLITATGQRVTLRCSPRSGDLSVYWYQQSLDQGLQFLIQYYNGEERAKGNILERFSAQQFPDLHSELNLSSLELGDSALYFCASSGKPGLSYGYTFGSGTRLTVV.

The chain combines TRBV29-1 with TRBJ1-2; 10 positions match TRBD1. CDR3 length equals 13 residues. From germline, CDR1 is SQVTM and CDR2 ANQGSEA. The V and J ends lost 7 bases and 5 bases, in that order; junction bases with no gene match: 7. The CDR3 sequence: CSGMGQGLYGYTF. The CDR3 bases are TGCAGCGGTATGGGACAGGGGCTGTATGGCTACACCTTC.

This rearrangement joins TRBV18 to TRBJ2-6; TRBD2 matches at 11 bases. The CDR3 totals 17 residues. The germline V gene has CDR1 KGHSH and CDR2 LQKENI. The V gene end was trimmed by 6 bases and the J gene end by 2 bases; junction bases not matched to a gene: 6. This CDR3 is CASSALAGATGANVLTF. The CDR3 bases are TGTGCCAGCTCGGCACTAGCGGGGGCGACTGGGGCCAACGTCCTGACTTTC. The full variable domain, completed using reference TRBV18 and TRBJ2-6, is NAGVMQNPRHLVRRRGQEARLRCSPMKGHSHVYWYRQLPEEGLKFMVYLQKENIIDESGMPKERFSAEFPKEGPSILRIQQVVRGDSAAYFCASSALAGATGANVLTFGAGSRLTVL.

The V gene is TRBV14, the J gene TRBJ1-2, with D hard to call. The CDR3 has 16 amino acids. V was clipped by 0 bases and J by 3 bases, with 14 bases between them. Germline-derived CDR1 and CDR2 are SGHDN and FVKESK. The CDR3 sequence: CASSQDFTGGHYGYTF. CDR3 nucleotides: TGTGCCAGCAGCCAAGATTTTACGGGAGGACACTATGGCTACACCTTC.

The chain uses TRBV27 and TRBJ1-2, with D tentatively TRBD1 (5 bases). In germline, CDR1 is MNHEY, CDR2 SMNVEV (reference sequence). The CDR3 extends over 13 amino acids. Trimming removed 2 bases at V and 4 bases at J, with 8 bases between. The CDR3 coding sequence is TGTGCCAGCAGTTTAGCGGGGGGCTATGGCTACACCTTC. Protein sequence: CASSLAGGYGYTF.

In its sample, this clone was seen once. The genes are TRBV5-4 and TRBJ2-7; tentative D call: TRBD1 (6 bases). This CDR3 contains 13 residues. Between the trimmed V and J ends, which lost 4 bases and 7 bases, there was a span of 15 bases. CDR1 and CDR2 (germline): SGHNT, YYREEE (reference sequence). The CDR3 sequence is CASSPDSSVEQYF. In nucleotides, the CDR3 is TGTGCCAGCAGCCCGGACAGTTCTGTGGAGCAGTACTTC.

The rearrangement joins TRBV29-1 to TRBJ2-3; no firm D call. The germline V gene has CDR1 SQVTM and CDR2 ANQGSEA. V was cut by 4 bases and J by 0 bases, with 5 bases left in between. The CDR3 consists of 12 residues. CDR3 sequence reads: CSVVQSTDTQYF. For the CDR3, the DNA is TGCAGCGTTGTACAGAGCACAGATACGCAGTATTTT.

The rearrangement uses TRBV7-9 and TRBJ1-2; tentative D call: TRBD1 (6 bases). Between the trimmed V and J ends, which lost 0 bases and 4 bases, there was a span of 21 bases. CDR1 SEHNR and CDR2 FQNEAQ come from the germline V gene (reference sequence). CDR3 length equals 18 residues. In DNA, the CDR3 is TGTGCCAGCAGCTTAGCGCTCGGGACACCTTATCCCAGCTATGGCTACACCTTC. Translated: CASSLALGTPYPSYGYTF.

The chain joins TRBV5-1 to TRBJ2-7, with D perhaps TRBD2 (5 bases). This CDR3 has 14 amino acids. The germline V and J ends were trimmed by 4 bases and 2 bases, with 13 bases remaining between them. Germline lookup yields CDR1 SGHRS and CDR2 YFSETQ. CDR3 amino acids: CASSPRTGAYEQYF. CDR3 nucleotides: TGCGCCAGCAGCCCACGGACTGGAGCCTACGAGCAGTACTTC.

This clone was counted a single time. The genes are TRBV27 and TRBJ1-6; TRBD1 aligns across 7 bases. The ends lost 6 bases at V and 0 bases at J; junction bases unmatched: 8. The CDR3 spans 17 residues. Per germline, CDR1 MNHEY and CDR2 SMNVEV (reference sequence). The chain's CDR3 is CASRSLGTDSYNSPLHF. CDR3 nucleotide sequence: TGTGCCAGCAGGTCCCTCGGGACAGACTCCTATAATTCACCCCTCCACTTT.

The chain has TRBV4-2 and TRBJ1-1; D possibly corresponds to TRBD1 (6 bases). Trimming removed 5 bases at V and 3 bases at J, with 13 bases between. This CDR3 is built from 14 residues. The V gene's germline CDR1 is LGHNA and CDR2 YNFKEQ. The CDR3: CASSTQGTDTEAFF. DNA of the CDR3: TGTGCCAGCAGCACTCAGGGGACGGACACTGAAGCTTTCTTT.

This clone occurred once. The chain combines TRBV27 with TRBJ2-1, with 10 bases matching TRBD1. The germline V gene encodes CDR1 MNHEY and CDR2 SMNVEV (reference sequence). CDR3 size: 16 residues. Unmatched junction bases numbered 7, after V lost 6 bases and J lost 2 bases. CDR3 residues: CASSLMTGGTYNEQFF. The CDR3 coding sequence is TGTGCCAGCAGCCTTATGACAGGGGGCACCTACAATGAGCAGTTCTTC.

V gene TRBV6-4 combines with J gene TRBJ1-2, with TRBD1 matching 7 bases. Trimming at V came to 6 bases and at J to 7 bases, leaving 8 bases not matched to a gene. Germline CDR1 is MRHNA and CDR2 is SNTAGT. The CDR3 is 13 amino acids. CDR3 loop: CASRGTGESGYTF. CDR3 nucleotides: TGTGCCAGCAGGGGAACAGGGGAGAGTGGCTACACCTTC.